This T cell receptor beta chain was recovered during a study of response to subunit inactivated influenza vaccine. On this clonotype itself: Its specificity is unknown.

Study-level results: Only a handful of new T cells, the authors suggested, are recruited with each seasonal influenza vaccination.

One entry per CDR3 protein results from TCRdb running MiXCR on the RT-PCR reads. The sample yields about 190,000 distinct CDR3 sequences, about 15% seen once. The germline CDR1 and CDR2 sequences are SGHVS and FQNEAQ. Between the trimmed V and J ends, which lost 2 bases and 0 bases, there was a span of 7 bases. CDR3 length equals 14 residues. Sequencing was performed on CD8+ T cells sorted from PBMCs, taken 5 days after vaccination. The V gene is TRBV7-8, the J gene TRBJ2-5; unclear D gene. The source is a man in his fifties who received an inactivated influenza vaccine. CDR3 DNA: TGTGCCAGCAGCTTAATTGTAGACCAAGAGACCCAGTACTTC. This sequence encodes CASSLIVDQETQYF.